This T cell receptor beta chain is from a study of immune evolution from preneoplasia to lung adenocarcinoma. This table comes from immunoSEQ multiplex PCR, and its TCRdb copy is limited to in-frame clones, with some not included. The sample lists about 14,000 clones; 80% were seen once. Germline V lookup: CDR1 SGHVS, CDR2 FQNEAQ. V dropped 1 base and J dropped 2; count of bases not matched to a gene: 2. This CDR3 is 15 amino acids long. The rearrangement links TRBV7-8 to TRBJ2-7, with TRBD2 matching over 10 bases. Sequenced sample: FFPE minimally invasive lung adenocarcinoma tissue. The sequence derives from an older person with lung adenocarcinoma. CDR3 sequence reads: CASSLGLAGPYEQYF. The CDR3 DNA reads as TGTGCCAGCAGCTTAGGACTAGCGGGCCCCTACGAGCAGTACTTC. The full variable domain, completed using reference TRBV7-8 and TRBJ2-7, is GAGVSQSPRYKVAKRGQDVALRCDPISGHVSLFWYQQALGQGPEFLTYFQNEAQLDKSGLPSDRFFAERPEGSVSTLKIQRTQQEDSAVYLCASSLGLAGPYEQYFGPGTRLTVT.